This TCR beta chain is drawn from a study of response to subunit inactivated influenza vaccine. The study, taken as a whole, reports: Few new T cells, the authors suggested, are recruited by each seasonal influenza vaccination.

The CDR3 is 16 amino acids. Germline CDR1 reads MNHNS; CDR2 reads SASEGT. V shed 6 bases and J 1 base; nucleotides not matched to a gene: 8. This clonotype was counted between two and nine times. Its target is not known. TCRdb redid the calling of the RT-PCR reads with MiXCR, one entry per CDR3 protein. The sample yields 610,000 or so distinct CDR3 sequences, 11% to 15% seen once. The chain has TRBV6-1 and TRBJ1-5; 8 nucleotides align to TRBD1. This clonotype was sampled from a man aged 50 to 59 who received an inactivated influenza vaccine. The sequencing here drew on PBMCs from blood, taken 11 to 12 days after vaccination. In DNA form, the CDR3 reads TGTGCCAGCAGGCCCGGAGACAGGGGAAGCAATCAGCCCCAGCATTTT. Its protein is CASRPGDRGSNQPQHF.